The rows below give T cell receptor beta chains drawn from one sample of a study of spatial heterogeneity in lung cancer. Using its own MiXCR run on the 5' RACE reads, TCRdb lists one record per CDR3 protein. The sample records 95,000 to 130,000 distinct CDR3 sequences, roughly an eighth being singletons. The sample here was PBMCs, taken at follow-up. The receptors derive from a male donor with early-stage non-small cell lung cancer. Each CDR3 is given with its conserved first and last residue. D genes are given only for firm matches. A row's size may be missing; if present it is once, few, many or a size class.

v_gene	d_gene	j_gene	abundance	CDR3aa	CDR3nt
TRBV6-5	.	TRBJ2-6	many	CASSYSGSGANVLTF	TGTGCCAGCAGTTACTCGGGGTCCGGGGCCAACGTCCTGACTTTC
TRBV7-8	TRBD1	TRBJ1-5	few	CASSSTSGGLIHSNQPQHF	TGTGCCAGCAGCTCTACCTCAGGGGGCCTGATTCATAGCAATCAGCCCCAGCATTTT
TRBV7-3	.	TRBJ1-3	many	CASSLTGTVSGNTIYF	TGTGCCAGCAGCTTAACGGGAACGGTCTCTGGAAACACCATATATTTT
TRBV20-1	.	TRBJ2-3	many	CSARVPPGALNGGTQYF	TGCAGTGCTAGAGTCCCGCCGGGGGCGCTTAACGGTGGGACGCAGTATTTT
TRBV11-2	.	TRBJ2-7	many	CASSSWGRDNYEQYF	TGTGCCAGCAGCTCCTGGGGCCGGGACAACTACGAGCAGTACTTC
TRBV12-3/TRBV12-4	.	TRBJ1-2	once	CASSLPGAGYGYTF	TGTGCCAGCAGTTTACCAGGGGCAGGGTATGGCTACACCTTC
TRBV27	.	TRBJ2-7	many	CASSSLGQKGLKQYF	TGTGCCAGCAGTTCCCTCGGACAGAAGGGACTAAAGCAGTACTTC
TRBV5-1	.	TRBJ2-2	few	CASSLAGPNTGELFF	TGCGCCAGCAGCTTGGCCGGGCCGAACACCGGGGAGCTGTTTTTT
TRBV28	TRBD1	TRBJ2-2	.	CASKLRDRGAGELFF	TGTGCCAGCAAACTCCGGGACAGGGGGGCCGGGGAGCTGTTTTTT
TRBV20-1	.	TRBJ1-3	many	CSAADRLFPGNTIYF	TGCAGTGCTGCCGACAGGCTCTTTCCTGGAAACACCATATATTTT
TRBV12-3/TRBV12-4	TRBD1	TRBJ2-2	.	CASIRGTGELFF	TGTGCCAGCATCAGGGGGACCGGGGAGCTGTTTTTT
TRBV4-2	.	TRBJ2-7	.	CASSQLTRPEQYF	TGTGCCAGCAGCCAATTGACTCGCCCGGAGCAGTACTTC
TRBV20-1	.	TRBJ1-6	many	CSARDLDSPLHF	TGCAGTGCTAGAGATTTGGATTCACCCCTCCACTTT
TRBV5-4	.	TRBJ1-1	.	CASNLGVNTEAFF	TGTGCCAGCAACCTAGGGGTGAACACTGAAGCTTTCTTT
TRBV4-1	TRBD1	TRBJ2-3	many	CASSQDIESAGGGTDTQYF	TGCGCCAGCAGCCAAGATATTGAGTCCGCAGGGGGTGGCACAGATACGCAGTATTTT
TRBV5-5	.	TRBJ2-5	many	CASSLSYSQETQYF	TGTGCCAGCAGCTTGTCGTACAGTCAAGAGACCCAGTACTTC
TRBV9	.	TRBJ2-5	.	CASSAAPQGQGETQYF	TGTGCCAGCAGTGCTGCTCCTCAGGGGCAAGGGGAGACCCAGTACTTC
TRBV7-3	.	TRBJ2-2	many	CASSFTPNTGELFF	TGTGCCAGCAGCTTTACCCCGAACACCGGGGAGCTGTTTTTT
TRBV7-9	TRBD1	TRBJ1-2	few	CASSSDRGRFGYTF	TGTGCCAGCAGCTCGGACAGGGGGCGGTTTGGCTACACCTTC
TRBV4-3	.	TRBJ2-7	few	CASSQAGEPYEQYF	TGCGCCAGCAGCCAAGCCGGGGAACCGTACGAGCAGTACTTC
TRBV29-1	TRBD2	TRBJ2-5	few	CSVEVPSGVQETQYF	TGCAGCGTTGAAGTCCCGAGCGGGGTCCAAGAGACCCAGTACTTC
TRBV19	.	TRBJ2-4	many	CASSASEVYPSDIQYF	TGTGCCAGTAGTGCCTCGGAGGTTTACCCGAGTGACATTCAGTACTTC
TRBV28	.	TRBJ2-3	few	CASSFTTSSTDTQYF	TGTGCCAGCAGTTTCACTACTAGTAGCACAGATACGCAGTATTTT
TRBV7-6	TRBD2	TRBJ2-1	.	CASRRTSGGNANEQFF	TGTGCCAGCAGACGGACTAGCGGGGGGAATGCCAATGAGCAGTTCTTC
TRBV6-1	.	TRBJ1-5	many	CASSGYGGSNQPQHF	TGTGCCAGCAGTGGTTATGGGGGAAGCAATCAGCCCCAGCATTTT
TRBV3-1	.	TRBJ1-6	.	CASSPDTRGNSPLHF	TGTGCCAGCAGCCCGGACACTCGGGGCAATTCACCCCTCCACTTT
TRBV28	TRBD1	TRBJ1-2	.	CASRGTERNYGYTF	TGTGCCAGCAGGGGGACAGAGAGAAACTATGGCTACACCTTC
TRBV7-8	.	TRBJ2-3	few	CASSLTRADTQYF	TGTGCCAGCAGCCTAACACGGGCGGATACGCAGTATTTT
TRBV5-1	.	TRBJ2-5	few	CASSSRQETQYF	TGCGCCAGCAGCTCGCGCCAAGAGACCCAGTACTTC
TRBV12-3/TRBV12-4	.	TRBJ2-7	.	CASSNLGDRYEQYF	TGTGCCAGCAGTAACTTGGGCGACCGCTACGAGCAGTACTTC
TRBV4-1	.	TRBJ1-2	many	CASSQDPTPYGYTF	TGCGCCAGCAGCCAAGATCCAACCCCGTATGGCTACACCTTC
TRBV5-1	.	TRBJ1-3	.	CASSLAPGSDTIYF	TGCGCCAGCAGCTTGGCCCCCGGGTCGGACACCATATATTTT
TRBV28	.	TRBJ2-7	many	CASSSVPLRVYNF	TGTGCCAGCAGTAGCGTACCCTTACGGGTTTATAATTTC
TRBV4-3	.	TRBJ2-5	.	CASSQGPDRAETQYF	TGCGCCAGCAGCCAGGGCCCTGACAGAGCAGAGACCCAGTACTTC
TRBV28	.	TRBJ1-2	many	CASSPPQGSGYTF	TGTGCCAGCAGCCCCCCTCAGGGAAGTGGCTACACCTTC
TRBV29-1	.	TRBJ2-7	few	CSVLPQTRPGEQYF	TGCAGCGTACTACCTCAGACACGGCCGGGCGAGCAGTACTTC
TRBV9	TRBD2	TRBJ2-5	few	CASSVALAGDQETQYF	TGTGCCAGCAGCGTAGCTTTAGCGGGGGACCAAGAGACCCAGTACTTC
TRBV7-2	.	TRBJ1-2	.	CASSPGRQMNYGYTF	TGTGCCAGCAGTCCGGGACGGCAGATGAACTATGGCTACACCTTC
TRBV6-1	.	TRBJ1-5	.	CASSPEEGAGQPQHF	TGTGCCAGCAGTCCCGAGGAGGGAGCGGGACAGCCCCAGCATTTT
TRBV7-9	.	TRBJ2-5	.	CASSPWGPGAGETQYF	TGTGCCAGCAGCCCGTGGGGTCCAGGGGCAGGAGAGACCCAGTACTTC
TRBV28	.	TRBJ2-1	.	CDSSLTLGEQFF	TGTGACAGCAGTTTAACTCTCGGTGAGCAGTTCTTC
TRBV6-6	TRBD1	TRBJ2-1	few	CASGVGQGTTEQFF	TGTGCCAGCGGAGTCGGACAGGGGACCACTGAGCAGTTCTTC
TRBV10-3	.	TRBJ2-5	few	CAISPRDPETQYF	TGTGCCATCAGTCCCCGGGACCCGGAGACCCAGTACTTC
TRBV10-3	TRBD1	TRBJ1-5	many	CAISEGPGGSNQPQHF	TGTGCCATCAGTGAGGGGCCAGGGGGGAGCAATCAGCCCCAGCATTTT
TRBV7-2	.	TRBJ1-6	.	CASSLSRGDYNSPLHF	TGTGCCAGCAGCTTATCACGGGGGGATTATAATTCACCCCTCCACTTT
TRBV29-1	TRBD1	TRBJ1-4	.	CSVDGVTGAGKLFF	TGCAGCGTTGATGGGGTGACAGGGGCGGGAAAACTGTTTTTT
TRBV6-5	.	TRBJ1-5	.	CASGWNGNQPQHF	TGTGCCAGCGGCTGGAATGGCAATCAGCCCCAGCATTTT
TRBV13	.	TRBJ1-1	few	CASSFSNLQVPMNTEAFF	TGTGCCAGCAGCTTCTCGAACCTACAGGTGCCCATGAACACTGAAGCTTTCTTT
TRBV11-3	.	TRBJ2-7	.	CASSAPEVYEQYF	TGTGCCAGCAGCGCCCCGGAGGTCTACGAGCAGTACTTC
TRBV10-3	.	TRBJ2-5	.	CAISEAAETQYF	TGTGCCATCAGTGAGGCTGCGGAGACCCAGTACTTC
TRBV27	.	TRBJ2-1	few	CASRLGGSEQFF	TGTGCCAGCAGGTTAGGGGGTAGTGAGCAGTTCTTC